The text below deals with one T cell receptor beta chain. These data belong to a study of blood T cell repertoires in COVID-19. Per the study methods: Amplification of reference gene primers was used by the study to estimate nucleated cell counts. The protocol was immunoSEQ multiplex PCR, while the TCRdb copy is restricted to in-frame clones and leaves out a portion. The V and J calls and clone size are taken from that table; D and trimming were inferred from the DNA. The sample has under 100,000 clones; about 90% are singletons. There are 17 residues in the CDR3. The germline gives CDR1 SGHNT, CDR2 YYREEE (reference sequence). V lost 3 bases to trimming and J lost 4 bases; unmatched junction nucleotides: 12.

This chain connects TRBV5-4 to TRBJ2-1, with 8 bases aligning to TRBD2. The receptor's source is a human donor in a cohort sampled during active COVID-19. The material sequenced was peripheral blood. The DNA for the CDR3 is TGTGCCAGCAGCTCGGTAGCGGGGCCTCTAGGGTACAATGAGCAGTTCTTC. Protein product: CASSSVAGPLGYNEQFF.